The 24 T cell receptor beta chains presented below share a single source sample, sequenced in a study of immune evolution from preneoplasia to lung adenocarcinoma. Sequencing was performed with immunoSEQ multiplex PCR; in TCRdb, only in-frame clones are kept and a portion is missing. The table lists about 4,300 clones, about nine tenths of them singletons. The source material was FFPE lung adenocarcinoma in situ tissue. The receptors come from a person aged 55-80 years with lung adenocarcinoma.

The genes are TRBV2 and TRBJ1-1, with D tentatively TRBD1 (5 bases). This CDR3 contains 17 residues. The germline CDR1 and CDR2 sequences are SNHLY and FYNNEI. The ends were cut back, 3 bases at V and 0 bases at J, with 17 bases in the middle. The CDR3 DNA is TGTGCCAGCAGTGAGCCCGGGACGATCTTCATGAACACTGAAGCTTTCTTT. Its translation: CASSEPGTIFMNTEAFF.

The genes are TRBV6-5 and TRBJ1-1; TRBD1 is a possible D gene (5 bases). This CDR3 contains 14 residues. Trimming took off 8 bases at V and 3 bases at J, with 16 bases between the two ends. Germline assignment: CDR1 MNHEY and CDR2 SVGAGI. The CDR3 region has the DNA TGTGCCAGCGCAACTTCGGACACCTACACTGAAGCTTTCTTT. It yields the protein CASATSDTYTEAFF.

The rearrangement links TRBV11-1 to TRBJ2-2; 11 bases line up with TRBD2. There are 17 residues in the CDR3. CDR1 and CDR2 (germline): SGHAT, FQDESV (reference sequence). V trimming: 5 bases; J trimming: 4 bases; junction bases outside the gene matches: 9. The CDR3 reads CASSKQLAGVSTGELFF. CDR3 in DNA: TGTGCCAGCAGCAAACAACTAGCGGGAGTAAGCACCGGGGAGCTGTTTTTT.

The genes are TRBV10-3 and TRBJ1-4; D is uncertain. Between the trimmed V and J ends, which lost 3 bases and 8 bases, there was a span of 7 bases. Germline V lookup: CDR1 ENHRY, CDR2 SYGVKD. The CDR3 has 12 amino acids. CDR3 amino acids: CAISESGEKLFF. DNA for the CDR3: TGTGCCATCAGTGAATCGGGGGAAAAACTGTTTTTT.

The CDR3 sequence: CASSSGQGGRGYTF. The CDR3 DNA reads as TGCGCCAGCAGCTCCGGACAGGGGGGACGGGGCTACACCTTC. The J gene is TRBJ1-2, the V gene TRBV5-1; 10 bases map to TRBD1. CDR3 length equals 14 residues. V shed 3 bases and J 8 bases; nucleotides not matched to a gene: 7. Germline values: CDR1 SGHRS, CDR2 YFSETQ.

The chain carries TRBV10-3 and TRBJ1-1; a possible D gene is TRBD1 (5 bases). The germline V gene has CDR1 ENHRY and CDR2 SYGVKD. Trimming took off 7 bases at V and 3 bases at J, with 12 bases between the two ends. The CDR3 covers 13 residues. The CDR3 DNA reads TGTGCCATCACCTCGGACATTTACACTGAAGCTTTCTTT. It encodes CAITSDIYTEAFF.

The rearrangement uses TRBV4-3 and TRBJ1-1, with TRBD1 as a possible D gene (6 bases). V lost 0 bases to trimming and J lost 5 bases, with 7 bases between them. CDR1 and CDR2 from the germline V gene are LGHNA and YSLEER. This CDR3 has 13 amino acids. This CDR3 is CASSQDRGTEAFF. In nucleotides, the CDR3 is TGCGCCAGCAGCCAAGATAGGGGGACTGAAGCTTTCTTT.

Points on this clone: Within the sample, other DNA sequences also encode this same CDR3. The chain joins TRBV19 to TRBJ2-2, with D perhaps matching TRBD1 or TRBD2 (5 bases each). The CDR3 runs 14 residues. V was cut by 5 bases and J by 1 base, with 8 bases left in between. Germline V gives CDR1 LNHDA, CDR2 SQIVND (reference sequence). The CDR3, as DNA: TGTGCCAGTAGTCGGGACGGGAACACCGGGGAGCTGTTTTTT. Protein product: CASSRDGNTGELFF.

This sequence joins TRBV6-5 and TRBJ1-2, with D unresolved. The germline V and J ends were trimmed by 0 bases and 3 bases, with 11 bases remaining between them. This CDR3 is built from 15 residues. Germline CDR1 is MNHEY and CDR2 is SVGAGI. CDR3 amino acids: CASSYSAGGHYGYTF. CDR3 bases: TGTGCCAGCAGTTACTCCGCGGGAGGGCACTATGGCTACACCTTC.

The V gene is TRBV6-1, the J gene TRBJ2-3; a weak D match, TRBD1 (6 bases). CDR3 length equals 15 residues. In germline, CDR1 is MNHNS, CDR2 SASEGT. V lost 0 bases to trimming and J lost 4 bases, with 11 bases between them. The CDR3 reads CASSEAGAGADTQYF. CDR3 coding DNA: TGTGCCAGCAGTGAAGCGGGGGCAGGGGCAGATACGCAGTATTTT.

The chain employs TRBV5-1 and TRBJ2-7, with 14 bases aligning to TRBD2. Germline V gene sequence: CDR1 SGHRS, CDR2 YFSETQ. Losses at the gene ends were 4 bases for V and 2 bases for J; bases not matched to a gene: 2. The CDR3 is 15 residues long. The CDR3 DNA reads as TGCGCCAGCAGCCAGACTAGCGGGGGGGCCTACGAGCAGTACTTC. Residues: CASSQTSGGAYEQYF.

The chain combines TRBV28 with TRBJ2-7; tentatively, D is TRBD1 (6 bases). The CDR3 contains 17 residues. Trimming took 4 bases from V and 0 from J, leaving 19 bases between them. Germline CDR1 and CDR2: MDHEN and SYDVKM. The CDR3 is CASSSPLGAGSSYEQYF. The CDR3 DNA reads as TGTGCCAGCAGTTCACCGCTGGGGGCAGGGAGCTCCTACGAGCAGTACTTC.

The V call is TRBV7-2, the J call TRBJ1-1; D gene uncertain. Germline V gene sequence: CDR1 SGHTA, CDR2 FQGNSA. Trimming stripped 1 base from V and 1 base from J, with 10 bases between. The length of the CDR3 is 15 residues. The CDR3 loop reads CASSLVSSSNTEAFF. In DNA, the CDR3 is TGTGCCAGCAGCTTAGTGAGCTCGTCGAACACTGAAGCTTTCTTT.

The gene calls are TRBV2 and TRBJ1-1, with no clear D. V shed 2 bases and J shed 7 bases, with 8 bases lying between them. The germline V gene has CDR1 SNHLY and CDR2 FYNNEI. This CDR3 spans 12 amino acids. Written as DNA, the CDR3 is TGTGCCAGCAGTGAAAGCGTCGGTGAAGCTTTCTTT. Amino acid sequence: CASSESVGEAFF.

The CDR3 reads CASSGTRGQPTDTQYF. In DNA, the CDR3 is TGTGCCAGCAGCGGAACCCGGGGACAGCCCACAGATACGCAGTATTTT. The chain employs TRBV2 and TRBJ2-3; 7 nucleotides line up with TRBD1. Germline loops: CDR1 SNHLY, CDR2 FYNNEI. The CDR3 runs 16 residues. After removal of 6 bases from V and 2 bases from J, the junction contained 11 bases not matched to a gene.

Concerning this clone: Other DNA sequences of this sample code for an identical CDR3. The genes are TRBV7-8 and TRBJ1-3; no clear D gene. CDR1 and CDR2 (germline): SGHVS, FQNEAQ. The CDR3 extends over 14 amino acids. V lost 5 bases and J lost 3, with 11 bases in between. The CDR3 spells CASSLTGSGNTIYF. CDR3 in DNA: TGTGCCAGCAGCCTCACGGGTAGTGGAAACACCATATATTTT.

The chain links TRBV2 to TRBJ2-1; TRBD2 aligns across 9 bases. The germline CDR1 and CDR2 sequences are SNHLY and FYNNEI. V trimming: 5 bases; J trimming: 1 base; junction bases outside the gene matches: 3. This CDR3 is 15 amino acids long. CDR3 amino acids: CASSIAGESYNEQFF. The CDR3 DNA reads TGTGCCAGCAGTATAGCGGGGGAATCCTACAATGAGCAGTTCTTC.

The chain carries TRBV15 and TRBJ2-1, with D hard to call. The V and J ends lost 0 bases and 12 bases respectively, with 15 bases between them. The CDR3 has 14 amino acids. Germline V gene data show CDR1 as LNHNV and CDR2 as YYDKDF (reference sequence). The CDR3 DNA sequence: TGTGCCACCAGCAGAGATCATCGGGTTCTTGGGCAGTTCTTC. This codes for CATSRDHRVLGQFF. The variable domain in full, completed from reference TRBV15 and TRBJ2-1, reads DAMVIQNPRYQVTQFGKPVTLSCSQTLNHNVMYWYQQKSSQAPKLLFHYYDKDFNNEADTPDNFQSRRPNTSFCFLDIRSPGLGDTAMYLCATSRDHRVLGQFFGPGTRLTVL.

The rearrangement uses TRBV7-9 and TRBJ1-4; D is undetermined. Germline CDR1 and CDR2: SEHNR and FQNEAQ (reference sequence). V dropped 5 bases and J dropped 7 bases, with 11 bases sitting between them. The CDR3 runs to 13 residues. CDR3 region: CASSRMEIEKLFF. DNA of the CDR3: TGTGCCAGCAGCCGAATGGAGATTGAAAAACTGTTTTTT.

CDR3 bases: TGTGCCAGCAGTTACCAGCTTCAAGAATACTTC. Translation gives CASSYQLQEYF. The chain couples TRBV6-5 to TRBJ2-7; D is ambiguous. This CDR3 region has 11 residues. In germline, CDR1 is MNHEY, CDR2 SVGAGI. Deletions cut 2 bases from V and 13 bases from J, with 12 bases between.

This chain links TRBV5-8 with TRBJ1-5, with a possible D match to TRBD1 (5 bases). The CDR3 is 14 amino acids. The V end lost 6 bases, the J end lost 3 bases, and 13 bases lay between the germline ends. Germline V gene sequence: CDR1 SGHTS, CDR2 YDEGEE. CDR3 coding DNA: TGTGCCAGCACCTCGAGGGGAAACAATCAGCCCCAGCATTTT. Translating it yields CASTSRGNNQPQHF. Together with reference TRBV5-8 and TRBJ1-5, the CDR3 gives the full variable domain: EAGVTQSPTHLIKTRGQQATLRCSPISGHTSVYWYQQALGLGLQFLLWYDEGEERNRGNFPPRFSGRQFPNYSSELNVNALELEDSALYLCASTSRGNNQPQHFGDGTRLSIL.

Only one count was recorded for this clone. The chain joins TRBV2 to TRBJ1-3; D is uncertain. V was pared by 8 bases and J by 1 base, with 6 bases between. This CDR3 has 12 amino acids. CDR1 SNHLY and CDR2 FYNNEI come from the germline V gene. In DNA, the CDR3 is TGTGCCAGCTGTCAATCTGGAAACACCATATATTTT. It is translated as CASCQSGNTIYF.

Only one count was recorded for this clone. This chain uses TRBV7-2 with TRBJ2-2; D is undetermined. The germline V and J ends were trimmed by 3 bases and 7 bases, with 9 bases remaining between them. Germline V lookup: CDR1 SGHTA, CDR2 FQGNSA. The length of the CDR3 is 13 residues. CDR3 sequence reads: CASSFSNVGELFF. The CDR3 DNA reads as TGTGCCAGCAGCTTCTCGAACGTCGGGGAGCTGTTTTTT.

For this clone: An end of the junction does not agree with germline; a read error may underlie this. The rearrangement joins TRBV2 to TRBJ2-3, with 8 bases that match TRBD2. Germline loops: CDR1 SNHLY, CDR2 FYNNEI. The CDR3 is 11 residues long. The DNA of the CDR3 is TGTGCCAGCAACGTAGCGGGGACGCGGTATTTT. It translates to CASNVAGTRYF.